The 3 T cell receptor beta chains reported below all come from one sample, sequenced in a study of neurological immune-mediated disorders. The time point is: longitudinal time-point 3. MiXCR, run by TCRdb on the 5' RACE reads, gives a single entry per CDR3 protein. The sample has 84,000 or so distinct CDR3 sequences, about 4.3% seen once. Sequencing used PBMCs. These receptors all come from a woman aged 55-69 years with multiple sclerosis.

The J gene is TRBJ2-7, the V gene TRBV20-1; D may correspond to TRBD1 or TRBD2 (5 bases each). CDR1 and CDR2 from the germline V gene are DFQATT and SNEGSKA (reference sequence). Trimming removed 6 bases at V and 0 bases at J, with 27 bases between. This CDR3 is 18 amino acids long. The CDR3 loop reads CSALPSVSGGGSSYEQYF. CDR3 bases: TGCAGTGCCCTGCCCTCGGTCTCTGGTGGGGGTAGCTCCTACGAGCAGTACTTC.

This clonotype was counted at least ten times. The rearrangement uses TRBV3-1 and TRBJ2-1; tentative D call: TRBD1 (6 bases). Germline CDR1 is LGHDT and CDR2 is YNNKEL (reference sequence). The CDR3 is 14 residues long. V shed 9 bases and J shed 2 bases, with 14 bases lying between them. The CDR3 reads CASNRKGAYNEQFF. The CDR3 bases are TGTGCCAGTAACCGAAAGGGGGCCTACAATGAGCAGTTCTTC.

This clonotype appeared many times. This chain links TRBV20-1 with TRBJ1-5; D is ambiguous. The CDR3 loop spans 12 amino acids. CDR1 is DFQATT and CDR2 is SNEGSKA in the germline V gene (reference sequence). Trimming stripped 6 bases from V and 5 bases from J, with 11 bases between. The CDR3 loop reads CSARWADQPQHF. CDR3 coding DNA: TGCAGTGCCCGTTGGGCGGATCAGCCCCAGCATTTT.